A single T cell receptor (beta chain) is shown here with its context. This clonotype was counted many times. Its antigen specificity is not known. The input lacks base qualities; no much larger clone sits a single base away. Libraries of naive CD8 T cells were generated from roughly 18,000 to 920,000 sorted cells, with 10%, 30% or 50% of the purified RNA used. On a BD FACSAria II, naive CD8 T cells were FACS-sorted as CD8+CD4-CCR7+CD45RA+ and collected into RLT Plus buffer. Roughly ten TCR copies' worth of Jurkat RNA were spiked into about 20,000-1,100,000 naive CD8 T cell samples to test detection sensitivity. CD8 T cells were enriched with RosetteSep CD8+ T Cell Enrichment Cocktail and Ficoll-Paque, followed by ACK red cell lysis. The CDR3 runs 16 residues from the cysteine to the phenylalanine. Of the read, only the CDR3 DNA is kept; its 48 bases are in frame from base 1. A distance of 13 bases separates the germline ends of V and J, which lose 3 bases and 0 bases respectively. Reading the germline V gene gives CDR1 SGHDN and CDR2 FVKESK.

The protocol used for the library was PCR. The sample was run on an Illumina HiSeq 4000. Bulk TCR libraries were prepared as previously described, using TCR primers listed in Table S5. Total RNA was purified with the Qiagen AllPrep DNA/RNA kit. Reads from multiple sequencing runs of the same library were pooled before analysis. As for the original processing: Reads were retained only if the reads had an exact TCR constant sequence, and the retained reads were trimmed to 150 nt and grouped according to their 12-nt molecular barcodes. Reads inside each barcode group were sub-clustered using a 15% Levenshtein threshold, and a quality-weighted consensus sequence was constructed for each RNA molecule. Non-functional sequences were discarded, and so were lower-count sequences lying one edit away from another sequence. Based on a fit of two negative binomial distributions, barcode sub-clusters having less than 20% of the maximum read count were discarded. TCRdb passed the public sequencing reads through fastp at Q25 and MiXCR, retaining productive beta sequences. When rows share a CDR3 protein, they turn into one entry using the most common DNA and genes. The V and J calls follow TCRdb's processing rather than the paper's. The sample profile shows 350,000 or so distinct CDR3 sequences; about 22% of them were found once. The top ten clonotypes cover more than 0.8% of the sample.

This specimen belongs to a study of molecular identifiers for immune sequencing clone quantification (dated by TCRdb to about 2018). Background for the entire study: In a replicate experiment, RNA from about 19,000 or 110,000 naive CD8 T cells was split into five aliquots, four of which were sequenced. This methods study used CD8 T cells to benchmark TCR RNA copy counting and molecular-identifier clustering-based TCR repertoire sequencing (MIDCIRS). Beyond this particular receptor, the publication reports: When barcode sub-clustering was not used, chimeric consensus sequences inflated TCR diversity, with chimeras reaching as high as 47%. Around 2.9 recovered TCR RNA copies per cell were obtained by modeling, versus about 10 by digital PCR, implying a capture efficiency of 30% to 35%. Spiked-in Jurkat TCR RNA (approximately 10 copies' worth), which is not part of the donor repertoire, was contained in the naive libraries. Highly expanded clone sizes could be underestimated if identical TCR molecules share a barcode. Spiked-in Jurkat TCR RNA equal to a single cell's worth was reported to be detectable even within one million naive CD8 T cells. In CMV-specific effector cells, clones with more than 20 RNA copies contained over 99% of molecules, whereas in naive cells such clones contained under 1% of molecules.

Recombination linked TRBV14 to TRBJ2-3; the D gene cannot be named for sure. This sequence was found in a human donor in good health. Some libraries in this study had Jurkat cell RNA spiked in. The sequencing sample was made of naive CD8+ T cells from blood, with Jurkat cell RNA spiked in. What this sample's cell subset or site label stands for: FACS-sorted CD8+CD4-CCR7+CD45RA+ naive T cells. This receptor has the CDR3 CASSHIRHSSTDTQYF. The DNA sequence reads TGTGCCAGCAGCCACATAAGACACTCTAGCACAGATACGCAGTATTTT.